Listed below are T cell receptor beta chains from one sample, sequenced in a study of T cell responses to AZD1222 COVID-19 vaccine. Sequencing was performed with immunoSEQ multiplex PCR; in TCRdb, only in-frame clones are kept and a portion is missing. The sample lists about 130,000 clones, approximately 93% occurring once. This material consisted of peripheral blood, taken on day 0 of AZD1222 vaccination. Receptors originate from an adult in good health. CDR3s include the opening cysteine and the closing phenylalanine or tryptophan. The D gene is left open where the match is weak.

V gene: TRBV2
D gene: .
CDR3 protein: CASSRQAGEQYF

V gene: TRBV5-1
D gene: TRBD1
CDR3 protein: CASSSTGGAANYGYTF

V gene: TRBV5-6
D gene: .
CDR3 protein: CASSPWVGDTQYF

V gene: TRBV9
D gene: .
CDR3 protein: CASSVGFGWNTDTQYF

V gene: TRBV28
D gene: .
CDR3 protein: CASSFPRGRGYGYTF

V gene: TRBV30
D gene: TRBD2
CDR3 protein: CAWSQTRLAATYEQYF

V gene: TRBV19
D gene: .
CDR3 protein: CASTHPSGNTIYF

V gene: TRBV9
D gene: .
CDR3 protein: CASSPIGTPGNTIYF

V gene: TRBV2
D gene: TRBD2
CDR3 protein: CASSRAGAIPGELFF

V gene: TRBV25-1
D gene: .
CDR3 protein: CASSELGVSGNTIYF

V gene: TRBV3-1/TRBV3-2
D gene: .
CDR3 protein: CASSQKGKTDTQYF

V gene: TRBV9
D gene: TRBD1
CDR3 protein: CASSVGDRAGNTEAFF

V gene: TRBV19
D gene: .
CDR3 protein: CASRGAASSGANVLTF

V gene: TRBV11-3
D gene: .
CDR3 protein: CASSSYPTADIYEQYF

V gene: TRBV19
D gene: TRBD1
CDR3 protein: CASSMDRGQQPQHF

V gene: TRBV10-3
D gene: .
CDR3 protein: CATGVGADTEAFF

V gene: TRBV5-1
D gene: .
CDR3 protein: CASSLGHLGGSADTQYF

V gene: TRBV3-1/TRBV3-2
D gene: .
CDR3 protein: CASSQEGGAGNYGYTF

V gene: TRBV6-1
D gene: TRBD2
CDR3 protein: CASSDVGGRSTDTQYF

V gene: TRBV7-3
D gene: TRBD1
CDR3 protein: CASSRGQGETQYF

V gene: TRBV7-9
D gene: .
CDR3 protein: CASTPAGFVSGYTF

V gene: TRBV28
D gene: .
CDR3 protein: CATHRLDPSNEQFF

V gene: TRBV2
D gene: TRBD1
CDR3 protein: CASSSGQGVQPQHF

V gene: TRBV3-1/TRBV3-2
D gene: .
CDR3 protein: CASSQISGNTIYF

V gene: TRBV25-1
D gene: TRBD1
CDR3 protein: CASSASQGAWVYGYTF

V gene: TRBV6-5
D gene: TRBD1
CDR3 protein: CASSWDRERTPLHF

V gene: TRBV29-1
D gene: TRBD1
CDR3 protein: CSVATGEGTEAFF

V gene: TRBV21-1
D gene: .
CDR3 protein: CASSKVRRLFPNQPQHF

V gene: TRBV7-9
D gene: TRBD1
CDR3 protein: CASSFSPGQVTEAFF

V gene: TRBV4-3
D gene: .
CDR3 protein: CASSQESLRRGNGANYGYTF

V gene: TRBV19
D gene: TRBD2
CDR3 protein: CASSLRLAGEGSQYF

V gene: TRBV27
D gene: TRBD1
CDR3 protein: CASIKLDRGLTEAFF

V gene: TRBV29-1
D gene: TRBD1
CDR3 protein: CSVSTGGDEQFF

V gene: TRBV24-1
D gene: .
CDR3 protein: CATSAFKGVAGELFF

V gene: TRBV6-5
D gene: .
CDR3 protein: CASSQWDTQYF

V gene: TRBV14
D gene: .
CDR3 protein: CASSQDRGAIRNEQFF

V gene: TRBV24-1
D gene: TRBD1
CDR3 protein: CATSDWAGQGSDTQYF

V gene: TRBV28
D gene: TRBD2
CDR3 protein: CASSFGSSGIDEQFF

V gene: TRBV18
D gene: .
CDR3 protein: CASSPSRQGFYNEQFF

V gene: TRBV9
D gene: TRBD1
CDR3 protein: CASTCILAVSGTGLYNSPLHF

V gene: TRBV6-5
D gene: .
CDR3 protein: CASSRRDYNEQFF

V gene: TRBV28
D gene: .
CDR3 protein: CASSLIAPRNEQFF

V gene: TRBV28
D gene: .
CDR3 protein: CASSFPLAGVNTEAFF

V gene: TRBV6-6
D gene: TRBD1
CDR3 protein: CASRTGFYEKLFF

V gene: TRBV6-1
D gene: .
CDR3 protein: CASSEIANTEAFF

V gene: TRBV5-1
D gene: TRBD1
CDR3 protein: CASSGGTGGSANEKLFF

V gene: TRBV7-3
D gene: .
CDR3 protein: CASSPQGGTDTQYF

V gene: TRBV10-1
D gene: TRBD2
CDR3 protein: CASSLRGTGGRNEQFF

V gene: TRBV28
D gene: TRBD1
CDR3 protein: CASTDRASPLHF

V gene: TRBV28
D gene: .
CDR3 protein: CASSFETAYSGNTIYF

V gene: TRBV7-8
D gene: .
CDR3 protein: CASSDGPGRYHQPQHF